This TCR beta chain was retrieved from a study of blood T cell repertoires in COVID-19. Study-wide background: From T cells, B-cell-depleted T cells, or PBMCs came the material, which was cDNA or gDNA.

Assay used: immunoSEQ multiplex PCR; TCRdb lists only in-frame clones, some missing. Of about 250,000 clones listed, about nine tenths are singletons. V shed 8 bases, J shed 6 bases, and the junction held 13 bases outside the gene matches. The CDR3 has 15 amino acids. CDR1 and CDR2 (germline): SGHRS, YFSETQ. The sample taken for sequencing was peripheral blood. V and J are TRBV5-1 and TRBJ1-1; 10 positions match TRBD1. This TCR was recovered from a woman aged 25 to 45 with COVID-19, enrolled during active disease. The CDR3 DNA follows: TGCGCCAGTTCTGACCCGGGACAGGGGAGGCCTGAAGCTTTCTTT. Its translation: CASSDPGQGRPEAFF. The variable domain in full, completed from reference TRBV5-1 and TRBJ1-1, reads KAGVTQTPRYLIKTRGQQVTLSCSPISGHRSVSWYQQTPGQGLQFLFEYFSETQRNKGNFPGRFSGRQFSNSRSEMNVSTLELGDSALYLCASSDPGQGRPEAFFGQGTRLTVV.